Listed below are T cell receptor beta chains from one sample, sequenced in a study of T-cell reconstitution after alpha-beta-depleted transplantation in children. TCRdb re-called the PCR reads through MiXCR, storing one row per CDR3 protein. The profile shows about 92,000 distinct CDR3 sequences, 12% of them singletons. The material sequenced was PBMCs from the stem cell graft donor, taken from the stem cell graft. The source of these receptors is a human donor who donated a stem cell graft to a child with inherited bone marrow failure. Both conserved end residues are trimmed from each CDR3. The order of the fields is J gene, CDR3 length, V gene, CDR3 protein.

j_call: TRBJ2-7; cdr3_length: 11; v_call: TRBV7-2; cdr3_aa: ASSLARSYEQY
j_call: TRBJ2-7; cdr3_length: 11; v_call: TRBV29-1; cdr3_aa: SYKPGLSYEQY
j_call: TRBJ2-7; cdr3_length: 12; v_call: TRBV6-2/TRBV6-3; cdr3_aa: ASSYGLAGREQY
j_call: TRBJ2-5; cdr3_length: 11; v_call: TRBV18; cdr3_aa: ASSPNGKETQY
j_call: TRBJ2-1; cdr3_length: 12; v_call: TRBV9; cdr3_aa: ASSGGRGYNEQF
j_call: TRBJ2-5; cdr3_length: 14; v_call: TRBV5-1; cdr3_aa: ASSFMGGGEKETQY
j_call: TRBJ2-4; cdr3_length: 12; v_call: TRBV20-1; cdr3_aa: SAPVAGGGNIQY
j_call: TRBJ2-7; cdr3_length: 12; v_call: TRBV6-1; cdr3_aa: ASSTTGSGYEQY
j_call: TRBJ2-7; cdr3_length: 13; v_call: TRBV7-2; cdr3_aa: ASSVKGDRYGEQY
j_call: TRBJ2-2; cdr3_length: 11; v_call: TRBV5-1; cdr3_aa: ASSDRATGELF
j_call: TRBJ1-5; cdr3_length: 11; v_call: TRBV20-1; cdr3_aa: SAQRDTGQPQH
j_call: TRBJ1-1; cdr3_length: 10; v_call: TRBV7-2; cdr3_aa: ASSFTGGEAF
j_call: TRBJ1-5; cdr3_length: 11; v_call: TRBV2; cdr3_aa: ASRADSDQPQH
j_call: TRBJ2-7; cdr3_length: 13; v_call: TRBV7-2; cdr3_aa: ASSLYGTNSYEQY
j_call: TRBJ2-3; cdr3_length: 14; v_call: TRBV7-2; cdr3_aa: ASSADVAGGPGTQY
j_call: TRBJ2-3; cdr3_length: 12; v_call: TRBV20-1; cdr3_aa: SARVQGAADTQY
j_call: TRBJ2-2; cdr3_length: 13; v_call: TRBV3-1; cdr3_aa: ASSQTLRDTGELF
j_call: TRBJ2-1; cdr3_length: 13; v_call: TRBV20-1; cdr3_aa: SSRPAAGSYNEQF
j_call: TRBJ2-1; cdr3_length: 16; v_call: TRBV4-3; cdr3_aa: ASSQIAIRDRGYNEQF
j_call: TRBJ1-6; cdr3_length: 7; v_call: TRBV20-1; cdr3_aa: SASLFNS
j_call: TRBJ2-3; cdr3_length: 13; v_call: TRBV7-9; cdr3_aa: ASSVRATSTDTQY
j_call: TRBJ2-1; cdr3_length: 14; v_call: TRBV11-2; cdr3_aa: ASSLGQYSSYNEQF
j_call: TRBJ1-4; cdr3_length: 14; v_call: TRBV7-2; cdr3_aa: ASSLLAGRRHEKLF
j_call: TRBJ2-1; cdr3_length: 14; v_call: TRBV4-3; cdr3_aa: ASSQGPGQNYNEQF
j_call: TRBJ2-1; cdr3_length: 13; v_call: TRBV20-1; cdr3_aa: SASLPGQGAGEQF
j_call: TRBJ1-1; cdr3_length: 15; v_call: TRBV4-2; cdr3_aa: ASSPGLPYGVNTEAF